A single sample is the source of the 9 T cell receptor beta chains below, sequenced in a study of OX40 agonist ivuxolimab in advanced cancers. Libraries were built with the immunoSEQ multiplex PCR assay. TCRdb stores this immuneACCESS table with in-frame sequences only. Part of the clones is absent; in the studies checked, under half of the shortfall reflects unresolved V genes, and no reason is known for the rest. For this sample there are tens of thousands of clones; 89% appear just once. The ten largest clones represent 4% of the sample. This specimen was CD4+ or CD8+ T cells sorted from blood, taken in a trial of the OX40 agonist ivuxolimab. The receptors were sampled from an adult with an advanced solid tumor such as melanoma, head and neck, liver or kidney cancer.

As DNA, the CDR3 is TGCGCCAGCACGCATCAAAGCGGGAGTGGGGGGGAGCTGTTTTTT. Translation: CASTHQSGSGGELFF. The V and J genes are TRBV4-3 and TRBJ2-2, with TRBD2 matching 8 bases. V shed 7 bases, J shed 8 bases, and the junction held 12 bases outside the gene matches. Per germline, CDR1 LGHNA and CDR2 YSLEER. The CDR3 sequence is 15 residues long.

The DNA for the CDR3 is TGTGCCAGCAGTGAATGGGGCACCGGGTCTTACGAGCAGTACTTC. It encodes CASSEWGTGSYEQYF. This chain connects TRBV2 to TRBJ2-7; D perhaps matches TRBD1 (5 bases). Trimming removed 2 bases at V and 4 bases at J, with 15 bases between. The CDR3 extends over 15 amino acids. CDR1 and CDR2 (germline): SNHLY, FYNNEI.

The chain recombines TRBV30 with TRBJ2-1; 7 bases agree with TRBD1. The CDR3 length is 13 residues. From germline, CDR1 is GTSNPN and CDR2 SVGIG (reference sequence). V was clipped by 1 base and J by 10 bases; unmatched bases: 7. The CDR3 is CAWSDTGVWEQFF. CDR3 bases: TGTGCCTGGAGTGATACAGGGGTTTGGGAGCAGTTCTTC.

The chain recombines TRBV29-1 with TRBJ1-2; D may be TRBD1 (6 bases). Germline loops: CDR1 SQVTM, CDR2 ANQGSEA. V was pared by 7 bases and J by 4 bases, with 16 bases between. This CDR3 contains 13 residues. CDR3 bases: TGCAGCGCTTCTATGCAGGGGAGCTATGGCTACACCTTC. This encodes CSASMQGSYGYTF.

The chain uses TRBV5-3 and TRBJ2-2; D is unclear. TRBV5-3 is filed as an ORF, its function uncertain. Trimming took off 3 bases at V and 5 bases at J, with 5 bases between the two ends. This CDR3 region has 12 residues. The CDR3 nucleotides read TGTGCCAGAAGCTATTATACCGGGGAGCTGTTTTTT. This codes for CARSYYTGELFF.

CDR3 region: CASSSGGRGLRMNTEAFF. The CDR3 bases are TGTGCCAGCAGTTCAGGCGGTCGAGGGTTGCGGATGAACACTGAAGCTTTCTTT. The chain uses TRBV27 and TRBJ1-1; D unresolved. Trimming stripped 4 bases from V and 0 bases from J, with 21 bases between. The germline gives CDR1 MNHEY, CDR2 SMNVEV (reference sequence). The CDR3 loop spans 18 amino acids.

The V call is TRBV5-1, the J call TRBJ2-7, with TRBD2 matching 10 bases. J gave up 0 bases and V 3 bases, and 3 bases lay outside the gene matches. The CDR3 loop spans 15 amino acids. Germline values: CDR1 SGHRS, CDR2 YFSETQ. CDR3 nucleotides: TGCGCCAGCAGCTCCGGACTAGCGGACTCCTACGAGCAGTACTTC. Residues: CASSSGLADSYEQYF.

V gene TRBV9 combines with J gene TRBJ2-2, with D possibly TRBD1 on 6 matching bases. The CDR3 has 14 residues. V lost 4 bases and J 3 bases, leaving 10 bases between the germline ends. From germline, CDR1 is SGDLS and CDR2 YYNGEE. The CDR3 spells CASSPRQDTGELFF. For the CDR3, the DNA is TGTGCCAGCAGCCCCCGACAGGACACCGGGGAGCTGTTTTTT.

V gene TRBV7-2 combines with J gene TRBJ2-5; 9 bases are shared with TRBD2. Looked up from germline, CDR1 is SGHTA and CDR2 is FQGNSA. V was clipped by 4 bases and J by 2 bases; unmatched bases: 5. The CDR3 covers 15 residues. CDR3 protein: CASSSGTSRQETQYF. The CDR3 nucleotides read TGTGCCAGCAGCTCCGGGACTAGCAGACAAGAGACCCAGTACTTC.